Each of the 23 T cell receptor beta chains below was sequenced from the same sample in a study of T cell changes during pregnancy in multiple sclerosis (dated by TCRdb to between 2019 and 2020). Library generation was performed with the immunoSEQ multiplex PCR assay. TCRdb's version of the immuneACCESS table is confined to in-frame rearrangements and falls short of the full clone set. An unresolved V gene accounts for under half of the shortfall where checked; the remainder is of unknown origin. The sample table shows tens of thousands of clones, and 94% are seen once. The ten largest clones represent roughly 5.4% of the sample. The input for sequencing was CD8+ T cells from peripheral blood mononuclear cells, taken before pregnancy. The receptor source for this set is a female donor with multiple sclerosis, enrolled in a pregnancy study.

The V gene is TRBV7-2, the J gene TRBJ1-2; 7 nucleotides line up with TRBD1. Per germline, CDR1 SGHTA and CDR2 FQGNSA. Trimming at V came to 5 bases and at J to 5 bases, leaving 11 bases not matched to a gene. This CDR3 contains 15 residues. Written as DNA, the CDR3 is TGTGCCAGCAGCGCGTATCCGGGACAGATATATGGCTACACCTTC. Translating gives CASSAYPGQIYGYTF. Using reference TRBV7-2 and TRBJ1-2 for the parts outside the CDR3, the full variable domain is GAGVSQSPSNKVTEKGKDVELRCDPISGHTALYWYRQSLGQGLEFLIYFQGNSAPDKSGLPSDRFSAERTGGSVSTLTIQRTQQEDSAVYLCASSAYPGQIYGYTFGSGTRLTVV.

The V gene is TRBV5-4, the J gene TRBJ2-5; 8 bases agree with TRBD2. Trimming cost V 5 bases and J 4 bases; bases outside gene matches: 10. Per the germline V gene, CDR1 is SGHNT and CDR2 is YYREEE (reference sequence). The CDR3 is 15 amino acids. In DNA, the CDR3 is TGTGCCAGCAGGTCCCTAGGTCTAGCGGGAGAGACCCAGTACTTC. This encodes CASRSLGLAGETQYF. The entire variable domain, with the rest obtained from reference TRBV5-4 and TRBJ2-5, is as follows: ETGVTQSPTHLIKTRGQQVTLRCSSQSGHNTVSWYQQALGQGPQFIFQYYREEENGRGNFPPRFSGLQFPNYSSELNVNALELDDSALYLCASRSLGLAGETQYFGPGTRLLVL.

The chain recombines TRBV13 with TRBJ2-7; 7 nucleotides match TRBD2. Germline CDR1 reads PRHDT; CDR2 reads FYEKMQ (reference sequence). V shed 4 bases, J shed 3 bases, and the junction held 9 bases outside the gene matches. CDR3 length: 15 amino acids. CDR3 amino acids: CASSWAGVSGYEQYF. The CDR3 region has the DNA TGTGCCAGCAGCTGGGCGGGAGTGTCAGGCTACGAGCAGTACTTC. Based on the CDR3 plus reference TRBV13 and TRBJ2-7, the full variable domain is AAGVIQSPRHLIKEKRETATLKCYPIPRHDTVYWYQQGPGQDPQFLISFYEKMQSDKGSIPDRFSAQQFSDYHSELNMSSLELGDSALYFCASSWAGVSGYEQYFGPGTRLTVT.

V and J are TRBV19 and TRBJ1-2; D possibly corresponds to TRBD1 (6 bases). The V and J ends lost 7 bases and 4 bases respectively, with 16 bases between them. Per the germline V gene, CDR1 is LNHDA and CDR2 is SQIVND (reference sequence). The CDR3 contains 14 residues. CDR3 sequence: CASTKTGAFYGYTF. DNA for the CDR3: TGTGCCAGTACTAAGACAGGCGCATTCTATGGCTACACCTTC.

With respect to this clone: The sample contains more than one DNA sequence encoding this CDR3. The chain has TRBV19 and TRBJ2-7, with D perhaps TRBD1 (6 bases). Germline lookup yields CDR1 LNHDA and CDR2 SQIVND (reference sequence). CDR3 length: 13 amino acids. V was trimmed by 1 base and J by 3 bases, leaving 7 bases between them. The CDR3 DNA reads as TGTGCCAGTAGTATAGTACAGGGCTACGAGCAGTACTTC. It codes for CASSIVQGYEQYF. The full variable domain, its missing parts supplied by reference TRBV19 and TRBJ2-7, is DGGITQSPKYLFRKEGQNVTLSCEQNLNHDAMYWYRQDPGQGLRLIYYSQIVNDFQKGDIAEGYSVSREKKESFPLTVTSAQKNPTAFYLCASSIVQGYEQYFGPGTRLTVT.

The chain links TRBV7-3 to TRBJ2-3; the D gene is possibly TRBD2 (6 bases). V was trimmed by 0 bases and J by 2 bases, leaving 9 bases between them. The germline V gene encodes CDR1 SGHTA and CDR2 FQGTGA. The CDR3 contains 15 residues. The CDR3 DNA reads TGTGCCAGCAGCTTAACCGGGGGAGTCACAGATACGCAGTATTTT. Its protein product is CASSLTGGVTDTQYF. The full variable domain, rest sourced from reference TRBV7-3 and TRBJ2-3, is GAGVSQTPSNKVTEKGKYVELRCDPISGHTALYWYRQSLGQGPEFLIYFQGTGAADDSGLPNDRFFAVRPEGSVSTLKIQRTERGDSAVYLCASSLTGGVTDTQYFGPGTRLTVL.

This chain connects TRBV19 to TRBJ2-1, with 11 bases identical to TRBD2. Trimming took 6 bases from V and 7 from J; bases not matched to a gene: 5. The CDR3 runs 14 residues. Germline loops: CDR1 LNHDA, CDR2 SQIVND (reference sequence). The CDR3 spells CASRTSGSKNEQFF. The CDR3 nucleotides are TGTGCCAGTAGAACTAGCGGGAGTAAAAATGAGCAGTTCTTC.

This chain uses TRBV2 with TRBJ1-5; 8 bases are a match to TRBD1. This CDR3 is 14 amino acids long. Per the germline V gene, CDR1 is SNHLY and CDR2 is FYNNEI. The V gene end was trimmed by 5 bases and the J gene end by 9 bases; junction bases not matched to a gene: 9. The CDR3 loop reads CASSSGQGGRPQHF. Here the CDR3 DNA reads TGTGCCAGCAGTTCCGGACAGGGAGGACGGCCCCAGCATTTT. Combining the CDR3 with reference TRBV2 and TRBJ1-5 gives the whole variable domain EPEVTQTPSHQVTQMGQEVILRCVPISNHLYFYWYRQILGQKVEFLVSFYNNEISEKSEIFDDQFSVERPDGSNFTLKIRSTKLEDSAMYFCASSSGQGGRPQHFGDGTRLSIL.

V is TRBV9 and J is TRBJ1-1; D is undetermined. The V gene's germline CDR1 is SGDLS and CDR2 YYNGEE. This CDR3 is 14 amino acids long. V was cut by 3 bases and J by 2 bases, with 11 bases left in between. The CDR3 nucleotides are TGTGCCAGCAGCGCTGGAGGGAGAAACACTGAAGCTTTCTTT. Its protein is CASSAGGRNTEAFF.

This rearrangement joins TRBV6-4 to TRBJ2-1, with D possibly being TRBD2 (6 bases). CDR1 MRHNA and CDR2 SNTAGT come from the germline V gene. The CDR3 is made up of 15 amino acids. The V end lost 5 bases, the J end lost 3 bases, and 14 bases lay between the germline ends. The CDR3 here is CASSRGVRDYNEQFF. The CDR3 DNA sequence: TGTGCCAGCAGTCGAGGGGTGCGGGACTACAATGAGCAGTTCTTC.

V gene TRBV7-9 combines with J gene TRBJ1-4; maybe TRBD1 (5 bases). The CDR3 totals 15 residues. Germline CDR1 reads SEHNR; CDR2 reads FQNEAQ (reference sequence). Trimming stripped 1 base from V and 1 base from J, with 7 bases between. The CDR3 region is CASSLVGGTNEKLFF. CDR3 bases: TGTGCCAGCAGCTTAGTGGGGGGAACTAATGAAAAACTGTTTTTT.

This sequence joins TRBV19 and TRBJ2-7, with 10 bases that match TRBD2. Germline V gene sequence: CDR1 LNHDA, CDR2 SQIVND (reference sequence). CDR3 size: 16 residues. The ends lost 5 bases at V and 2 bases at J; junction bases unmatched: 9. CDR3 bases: TGTGCCAGTAGTTGGGAGGGAGGACTAGCGGCCTACGAGCAGTACTTC. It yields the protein CASSWEGGLAAYEQYF.

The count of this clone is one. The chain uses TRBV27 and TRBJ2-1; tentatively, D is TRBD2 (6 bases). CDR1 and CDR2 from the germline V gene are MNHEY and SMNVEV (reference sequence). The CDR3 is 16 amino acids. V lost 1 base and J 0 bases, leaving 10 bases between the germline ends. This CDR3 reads CASSLCLAISYNEQFF. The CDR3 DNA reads TGTGCCAGCAGTTTATGCCTAGCGATCTCCTACAATGAGCAGTTCTTC.

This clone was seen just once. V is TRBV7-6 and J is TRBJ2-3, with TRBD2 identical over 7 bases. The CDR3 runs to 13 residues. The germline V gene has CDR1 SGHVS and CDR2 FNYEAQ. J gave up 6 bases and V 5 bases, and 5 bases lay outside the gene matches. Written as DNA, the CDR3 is TGTGCCAGCAGCCTGGGTAGCGGGGATACGCAGTATTTT. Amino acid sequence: CASSLGSGDTQYF.

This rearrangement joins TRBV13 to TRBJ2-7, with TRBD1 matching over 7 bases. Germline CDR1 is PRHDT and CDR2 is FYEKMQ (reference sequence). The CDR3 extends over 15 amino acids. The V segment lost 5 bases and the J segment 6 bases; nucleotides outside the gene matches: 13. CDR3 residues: CASSARDSSLVEQYF. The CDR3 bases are TGTGCCAGCAGCGCCAGGGACAGCTCCCTGGTCGAGCAGTACTTC.

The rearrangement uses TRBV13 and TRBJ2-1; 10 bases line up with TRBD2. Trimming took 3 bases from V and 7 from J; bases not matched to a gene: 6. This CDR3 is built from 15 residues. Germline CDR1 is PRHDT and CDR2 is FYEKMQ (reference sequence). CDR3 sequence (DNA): TGTGCCAGCAGCTTCAGCGGGAGGGGAAATAATGAGCAGTTCTTC. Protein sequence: CASSFSGRGNNEQFF.

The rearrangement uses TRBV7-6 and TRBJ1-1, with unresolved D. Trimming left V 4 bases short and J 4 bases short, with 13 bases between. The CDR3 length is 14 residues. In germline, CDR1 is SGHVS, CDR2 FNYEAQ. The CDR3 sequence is CASSSGRGSTEAFF. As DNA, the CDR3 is TGTGCCAGCAGCTCTGGGCGGGGATCCACTGAAGCTTTCTTT.

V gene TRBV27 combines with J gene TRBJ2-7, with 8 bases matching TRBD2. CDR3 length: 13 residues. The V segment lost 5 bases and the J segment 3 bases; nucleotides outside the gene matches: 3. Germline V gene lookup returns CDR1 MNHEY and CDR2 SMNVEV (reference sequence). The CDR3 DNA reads TGTGCCAGCAGTGGCGGGACTAGCTACGAGCAGTACTTC. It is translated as CASSGGTSYEQYF.

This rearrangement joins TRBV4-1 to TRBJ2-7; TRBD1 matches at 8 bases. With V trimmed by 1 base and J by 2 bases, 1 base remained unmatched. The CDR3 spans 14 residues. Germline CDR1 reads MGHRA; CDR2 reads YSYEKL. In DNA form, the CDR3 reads TGCGCCAGCAGCCAAGGGACAGGGACCTACGAGCAGTACTTC. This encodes CASSQGTGTYEQYF.

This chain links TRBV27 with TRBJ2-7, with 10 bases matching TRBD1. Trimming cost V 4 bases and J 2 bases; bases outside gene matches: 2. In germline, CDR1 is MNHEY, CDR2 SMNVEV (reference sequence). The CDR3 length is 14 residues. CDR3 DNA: TGTGCCAGCAGTTCGGGACAGGGGACCTACGAGCAGTACTTC. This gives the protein CASSSGQGTYEQYF.

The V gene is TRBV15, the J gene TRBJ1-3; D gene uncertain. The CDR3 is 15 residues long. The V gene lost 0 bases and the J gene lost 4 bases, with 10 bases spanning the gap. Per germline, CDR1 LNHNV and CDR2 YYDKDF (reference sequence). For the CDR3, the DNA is TGTGCCACCAGCAGAGATTCATTAGAGGGAAACACCATATATTTT. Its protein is CATSRDSLEGNTIYF. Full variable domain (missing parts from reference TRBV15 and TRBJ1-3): DAMVIQNPRYQVTQFGKPVTLSCSQTLNHNVMYWYQQKSSQAPKLLFHYYDKDFNNEADTPDNFQSRRPNTSFCFLDIRSPGLGDTAMYLCATSRDSLEGNTIYFGEGSWLTVV.

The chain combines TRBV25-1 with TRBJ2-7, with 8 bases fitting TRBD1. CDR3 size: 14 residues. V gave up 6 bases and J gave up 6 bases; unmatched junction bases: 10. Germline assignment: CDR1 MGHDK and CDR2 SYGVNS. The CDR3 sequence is CASSTGGALAEQYF. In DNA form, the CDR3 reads TGTGCCAGCAGCACAGGGGGAGCACTGGCCGAGCAGTACTTC.

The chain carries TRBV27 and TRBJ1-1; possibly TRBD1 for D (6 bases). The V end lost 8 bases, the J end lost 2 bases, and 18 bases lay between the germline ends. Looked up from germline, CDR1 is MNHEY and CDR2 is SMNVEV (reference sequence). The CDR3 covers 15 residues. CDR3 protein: CASAQQGYRNTEAFF. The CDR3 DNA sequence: TGTGCCAGCGCCCAACAGGGATATCGCAACACTGAAGCTTTCTTT.